This TCR beta chain was identified in a study of identical twins. Study conclusions and caveats: Interpretation of the results relied on cross-sectional statistical analysis and not on following the same donors.

The CDR3 is 15 residues long. V dropped 2 bases and J dropped 1 base, with 11 bases sitting between them. Germline V gene data show CDR1 as MNHEY and CDR2 as SVGAGI. Notes on this clonotype: The target antigen is unknown.

Each CDR3 protein is one row after TCRdb ran MiXCR on the 5' RACE reads. The data show some 710,000 distinct CDR3 sequences, 5.5% to 6.5% seen once. The chain links TRBV6-5 to TRBJ1-1, with D possibly being TRBD1 (5 bases). Sequenced: naive T cells sorted from blood. The origin of this receptor is a man between 18 and 29 years old in good health. The CDR3 sequence is CASSYQGGWNTEAFF. The CDR3 region has the DNA TGTGCCAGCAGTTACCAGGGAGGCTGGAACACTGAAGCTTTCTTT.